The 19 T cell receptor beta chains below were found in one sample sequenced in a study of response to subunit inactivated influenza vaccine. TCRdb fed the RT-PCR reads into MiXCR, producing one record per CDR3 protein. The sample includes over 800,000 distinct CDR3 sequences, around 21% of them seen just once. This specimen was PBMCs from blood, taken around 5 days after vaccination. The receptor set was obtained from a man aged 50 to 60 who received an inactivated influenza vaccine.

J is TRBJ2-3 and V is TRBV24-1; no firm D call. Germline V lookup: CDR1 KGHDR, CDR2 SFDVKD. V was pared by 3 bases and J by 2 bases, with 8 bases between. CDR3 length: 14 amino acids. This CDR3 reads CATSDHKATDTQYF. In DNA form, the CDR3 reads TGTGCCACCAGTGATCACAAAGCCACAGATACGCAGTATTTT.

This clonotype has more than one count but fewer than ten. As DNA, the CDR3 is TGTGCCAGCAGTTCAGGGATGGTAAGCAATCAGCCCCAGCATTTT. Protein: CASSSGMVSNQPQHF. This chain uses TRBV6-5 with TRBJ1-5, with D maybe TRBD1 (5 bases). Germline values: CDR1 MNHEY, CDR2 SVGAGI. Trimming took off 4 bases at V and 1 base at J, with 11 bases between the two ends. The CDR3 totals 15 residues.

The rearrangement links TRBV12-2 to TRBJ2-7. TRBV12-2 counts as a pseudogene. The CDR3 consists of 14 residues. In nucleotides, the CDR3 is TGTGCAAGTCGCTTTGTCTGGAGCTCCTACGAGCAGTACTTC. Its protein product is CASRFVWSSYEQYF.

This clonotype occurred many times. V is TRBV29-1 and J is TRBJ2-1; D gene unclear. This CDR3 comprises 13 residues. Germline CDR1 reads SQVTM; CDR2 reads ANQGSEA. The V gene lost 1 base and the J gene lost 3 bases, with 7 bases spanning the gap. The CDR3 loop is CSVEVAGYNEQFF. The DNA of the CDR3 is TGCAGCGTTGAAGTAGCAGGCTACAATGAGCAGTTCTTC.

The chain has TRBV4-1 and TRBJ2-1; D gene ambiguous. Between the trimmed V and J ends, which lost 3 bases and 8 bases, there was a span of 11 bases. Germline V CDR1 and CDR2: MGHRA, YSYEKL. This CDR3 has 13 amino acids. CDR3 nucleotide sequence: TGCGCCAGCAGCCAGATACCCCACGATGAGCAGTTCTTC. It translates to CASSQIPHDEQFF.

This clonotype has more than one count but fewer than ten. The chain couples TRBV5-6 to TRBJ2-7; 10 bases map to TRBD2. Trimming cost V 4 bases and J 3 bases; bases outside gene matches: 4. Germline CDR1 and CDR2: SGHDT and YYEEEE. The CDR3 sequence is 14 residues long. CDR3 DNA: TGTGCCAGCAGCATCGGGACTAGCGTCTACGAGCAGTACTTC. Translating gives CASSIGTSVYEQYF.

This clonotype was observed a few times. The chain recombines TRBV5-1 with TRBJ2-7; D is perhaps TRBD2 (5 bases). Per the germline V gene, CDR1 is SGHRS and CDR2 is YFSETQ. V was pared by 1 base and J by 0 bases, with 11 bases between. The CDR3 covers 15 residues. The CDR3 loop reads CASSLQSGSSYEQYF. CDR3 nucleotide sequence: TGCGCCAGCAGCTTGCAAAGCGGTAGCTCCTACGAGCAGTACTTC.

The V and J genes are TRBV10-2 and TRBJ2-1; D not certain. V lost 5 bases to trimming and J lost 9 bases, with 8 bases between them. CDR3 length: 11 residues. Germline loops: CDR1 WSHSY, CDR2 SAAADI. CDR3: CASSPWGEQFF. CDR3 bases: TGCGCCAGCAGTCCCTGGGGTGAGCAGTTCTTC.

V usage is TRBV27 and J usage is TRBJ2-7; no reliable D call. The CDR3 extends over 15 amino acids. The V end was cut by 0 bases, the J end by 5 bases, with 14 bases between. Looked up from germline, CDR1 is MNHEY and CDR2 is SMNVEV (reference sequence). The DNA for the CDR3 is TGTGCCAGCAGTTTATCGGTTATATTGAGAAACGAGCAGTACTTC. This sequence encodes CASSLSVILRNEQYF.

This clonotype was seen ten or more times. The chain recombines TRBV7-2 with TRBJ2-1; 12 nucleotides line up with TRBD2. From germline, CDR1 is SGHTA and CDR2 FQGNSA. This CDR3 is built from 15 residues. The ends lost 5 bases at V and 4 bases at J; junction bases unmatched: 3. The CDR3 is CASSPTSGSYNEQFF. The DNA of the CDR3 is TGTGCCAGCAGCCCGACTAGCGGGAGTTACAATGAGCAGTTCTTC. Supplemented by reference TRBV7-2 and TRBJ2-1, the full variable domain reads GAGVSQSPSNKVTEKGKDVELRCDPISGHTALYWYRQSLGQGLEFLIYFQGNSAPDKSGLPSDRFSAERTGGSVSTLTIQRTQQEDSAVYLCASSPTSGSYNEQFFGPGTRLTVL.

This clonotype was recorded at least ten times. The genes are TRBV10-3 and TRBJ2-5; D tentatively fits TRBD1 or TRBD2 (5 bases each). The CDR3 spans 14 residues. With 3 bases removed from V and 2 bases from J, the gap between germline ends came to 10 bases. In germline, CDR1 is ENHRY, CDR2 SYGVKD. The DNA for the CDR3 is TGTGCCATCAGTGAAGGGACGAAACAAGAGACCCAGTACTTC. It specifies CAISEGTKQETQYF.

There are a few counts of this clonotype. V is TRBV18 and J is TRBJ2-1; D call uncertain. CDR3 length: 15 residues. Germline V lookup: CDR1 KGHSH, CDR2 LQKENI. Trimming pared 1 base from V and 3 bases from J, leaving 10 bases between. The CDR3 sequence is CASSPQGLVYNEQFF. CDR3 in DNA: TGTGCCAGCTCACCACAGGGTCTCGTCTACAATGAGCAGTTCTTC.

This clonotype has just a few counts. This chain uses TRBV12-3 or TRBV12-4 with TRBJ2-7, with 9 bases identical to TRBD1. This CDR3 is built from 14 residues. Trimming at V came to 5 bases and at J to 6 bases, leaving 8 bases not matched to a gene. In DNA, the CDR3 is TGTGCCAGCAGTGTCCGGGACAGGGTATCCGAGCAGTACTTC. It is translated as CASSVRDRVSEQYF.

The chain combines TRBV7-9 with TRBJ2-7, with no clear D. The V end was cut by 6 bases, the J end by 2 bases, with 11 bases between. This CDR3 spans 13 amino acids. Germline lookup yields CDR1 SEHNR and CDR2 FQNEAQ (reference sequence). CDR3 in amino acids: CASSSVTTYEQYF. DNA of the CDR3: TGTGCCAGCAGTTCCGTGACAACCTACGAGCAGTACTTC.

This clonotype was seen more than once but under ten times. This chain connects TRBV30 to TRBJ2-5; no definite D call. Trimming removed 2 bases from V and 9 bases from J, with 16 bases in between. Germline CDR1 is GTSNPN and CDR2 is SVGIG (reference sequence). This CDR3 comprises 13 residues. CDR3 bases: TGTGCCTGGAGTCCCGATCTTAAGACGGCCCAGTACTTC. Amino acids: CAWSPDLKTAQYF.

This clonotype was seen only once. CDR3 sequence: CASSSGGYRDTQYF. The CDR3 nucleotides are TGTGCCAGCAGCTCAGGCGGCTACAGAGATACGCAGTATTTT. The chain combines TRBV7-2 with TRBJ2-3; D not resolved. Deletions cut 4 bases from V and 5 bases from J, with 13 bases between. This CDR3 comprises 14 residues. The germline gives CDR1 SGHTA, CDR2 FQGNSA. The full variable domain, with the rest looked up from reference TRBV7-2 and TRBJ2-3, is GAGVSQSPSNKVTEKGKDVELRCDPISGHTALYWYRQSLGQGLEFLIYFQGNSAPDKSGLPSDRFSAERTGGSVSTLTIQRTQQEDSAVYLCASSSGGYRDTQYFGPGTRLTVL.

The rearrangement joins TRBV10-3 to TRBJ1-2, with D maybe TRBD1 (5 bases). Trimming removed 5 bases at V and 8 bases at J, with 18 bases between. The CDR3 runs to 14 residues. The V gene's germline CDR1 is ENHRY and CDR2 SYGVKD. The CDR3 bases are TGTGCCATCAGTCTCTGGGACGGGAAAGAGGGCTACACCTTC. It yields the protein CAISLWDGKEGYTF.

The V gene is TRBV3-1, the J gene TRBJ2-1; 10 nucleotides agree with TRBD1. The CDR3 runs to 21 residues. Per the germline V gene, CDR1 is LGHDT and CDR2 is YNNKEL (reference sequence). The trim removed 4 bases at V and 4 bases at J, leaving 22 bases unmatched. CDR3 residues: CASSRTQVLDRGLTGYNEQFF. DNA for the CDR3: TGTGCCAGCAGCCGCACCCAGGTCCTCGACAGGGGGCTAACAGGATACAATGAGCAGTTCTTC.

This clonotype was counted between two and nine times. V usage is TRBV5-1 and J usage is TRBJ2-7; TRBD1 agrees at 9 bases. V was clipped by 1 base and J by 5 bases; unmatched bases: 7. The CDR3 sequence is 15 residues long. Germline loops: CDR1 SGHRS, CDR2 YFSETQ. CDR3 DNA sequence: TGCGCCAGCAGCTTGACCCCGGGACAGGGCAACGAGCAGTACTTC. Translating it yields CASSLTPGQGNEQYF.